This T cell receptor (beta chain) is from a study of shared clonotypes between healthy human individuals. The CDR3 has 13 amino acids. V was clipped by 7 bases and J by 0 bases, with 7 bases between them. Germline CDR1 is MNHEY and CDR2 is SVGAGI. Measured with immunoSEQ multiplex PCR; TCRdb has only the in-frame clones, and not every one. The sample shows approximately 2.5 million clones, over 85% of them seen only once. Comment on this clone: Its specificity is not known.

Notes on the study in general: The sampled material consisted only of blood, and tissue repertoires are likely to differ.

The chain recombines TRBV6-5 with TRBJ1-3, with a possible D match to TRBD1 (5 bases). The sequencing sample was made of naive CD4+ T cells from PBMCs. Documented subset: CD45RA+ positively selected. The sequence came from a man younger than 35 in good health. Some clones in this sample may be carry-over from other donors' samples. CDR3 amino acids: CASTGGSGNTIYF. CDR3 DNA: TGTGCCAGCACGGGGGGCTCTGGAAACACCATATATTTT.